What follows are 8 T cell receptor beta chains derived from one specimen sequenced in a study of T-cell reconstitution after alpha-beta-depleted transplantation in children (TCRdb year 2016). The treatment or condition label, as the study defines it: allogeneic hematopoietic cell transplantation with graft depleted of TCRalphabeta T cells and CD19 B cells. Libraries were constructed by PCR. The sequencer was an Illumina HiSeq 2500. TCR libraries were prepared with molecular barcoding, using unique molecular identifiers to normalize TCRbeta repertoire quantification. TCRdb trimmed public reads at Q25 via fastp, called clones via MiXCR and kept in-frame beta chains. Each record represents a unique CDR3 protein, reported with the most common genes and DNA among its rows. In all, the sample holds 250,000 to 400,000 distinct CDR3 sequences, and 23% of those were seen once. Around 9.9% of the sample comes from the top ten.

The sequencing used PBMCs, mostly from graft donor cells, collected 180 days after TCRalphabeta/CD19-depleted stem cell transplant. Every receptor here comes from a male patient under 18 who had a stem cell transplant for acute lymphoblastic leukemia, so the T cells may come from the graft donor.

The J gene is TRBJ2-5, the V gene TRBV10-3; 11 bases fit TRBD2. The CDR3 runs 17 residues. J gave up 2 bases and V 6 bases, and 11 bases lay outside the gene matches. Germline V gene sequence: CDR1 ENHRY, CDR2 SYGVKD. Written as DNA, the CDR3 is TGTGCCATCAGCCCCTGGGCTAGCGGGGGGCCTCAAGAGACCCAGTACTTC. Amino acid sequence: CAISPWASGGPQETQYF.

The chain couples TRBV7-6 to TRBJ2-7; D is unresolved. CDR1 SGHVS and CDR2 FNYEAQ come from the germline V gene. CDR3 size: 15 residues. The V end lost 4 bases, the J end lost 3 bases, and 16 bases lay between the germline ends. The CDR3 sequence is CASSSTDELFYEQYF. The DNA for the CDR3 is TGTGCCAGCAGCTCCACCGACGAGCTCTTCTACGAGCAGTACTTC.

Only a few counts were recorded for this clonotype. The CDR3 DNA is TGCGCCAGCAGCTTATTGGAGGGTGAAAAACTGTTTTTT. It codes for CASSLLEGEKLFF. The V gene is TRBV5-1, the J gene TRBJ1-4, with D unresolved. With 2 bases removed from V and 7 bases from J, the gap between germline ends came to 9 bases. Germline V gene data show CDR1 as SGHRS and CDR2 as YFSETQ. The CDR3 sequence is 13 residues long.

This clonotype was observed a few times. V is TRBV20-1 and J is TRBJ2-1, with a weak D call TRBD2 (5 bases). Between the trimmed V and J ends, which lost 0 bases and 15 bases, there was a span of 12 bases. The CDR3 runs to 11 residues. CDR1 DFQATT and CDR2 SNEGSKA come from the germline V gene (reference sequence). DNA for the CDR3: TGCAGTGCTAGAGACAATGGACTCCGGTTCTTC. Translated, it gives CSARDNGLRFF.

The chain employs TRBV7-6 and TRBJ1-2; D is unresolved. The length of the CDR3 is 17 residues. The V end lost 3 bases, the J end lost 4 bases, and 21 bases lay between the germline ends. Germline CDR1 SGHVS, CDR2 FNYEAQ. CDR3 loop: CASSFGGGQPVIYGYTF. Written as DNA, the CDR3 is TGTGCCAGCAGCTTTGGCGGCGGGCAGCCCGTGATCTATGGCTACACCTTC.

This clonotype was seen more than once but under ten times. This chain links TRBV7-9 with TRBJ2-7; perhaps D is TRBD1 or TRBD2 (5 bases each). The CDR3 has 12 amino acids. V was trimmed by 3 bases and J by 6 bases, leaving 9 bases between them. Germline CDR1 is SEHNR and CDR2 is FQNEAQ (reference sequence). The CDR3 DNA reads TGTGCCAGCAGCTTTAAGGGGAGCGAGCAGTACTTC. It codes for CASSFKGSEQYF.

The chain is built from TRBV25-1 and TRBJ2-1; D is perhaps TRBD2 (7 bases). This CDR3 has 18 amino acids. Trimming removed 10 bases from V and 0 bases from J, with 25 bases in between. Germline V CDR1 and CDR2: MGHDK, SYGVNS. The CDR3, as DNA: TGTGCCACGACCTCCGGGGGGCCGGGGCTAAGCTCCTACAATGAGCAGTTCTTC. It yields the protein CATTSGGPGLSSYNEQFF.

The sample holds a few counts of this clonotype. The chain couples TRBV20-1 to TRBJ2-2; TRBD2 agrees at 12 bases. The CDR3 sequence is 17 residues long. Per the germline V gene, CDR1 is DFQATT and CDR2 is SNEGSKA (reference sequence). Germline trimming cut 0 bases from V and 5 bases from J; bases unmatched to any gene: 7. The CDR3 sequence: CSARDGRTSGTTGELFF. As DNA, the CDR3 is TGCAGTGCTAGAGATGGCCGGACTAGCGGGACTACCGGGGAGCTGTTTTTT.